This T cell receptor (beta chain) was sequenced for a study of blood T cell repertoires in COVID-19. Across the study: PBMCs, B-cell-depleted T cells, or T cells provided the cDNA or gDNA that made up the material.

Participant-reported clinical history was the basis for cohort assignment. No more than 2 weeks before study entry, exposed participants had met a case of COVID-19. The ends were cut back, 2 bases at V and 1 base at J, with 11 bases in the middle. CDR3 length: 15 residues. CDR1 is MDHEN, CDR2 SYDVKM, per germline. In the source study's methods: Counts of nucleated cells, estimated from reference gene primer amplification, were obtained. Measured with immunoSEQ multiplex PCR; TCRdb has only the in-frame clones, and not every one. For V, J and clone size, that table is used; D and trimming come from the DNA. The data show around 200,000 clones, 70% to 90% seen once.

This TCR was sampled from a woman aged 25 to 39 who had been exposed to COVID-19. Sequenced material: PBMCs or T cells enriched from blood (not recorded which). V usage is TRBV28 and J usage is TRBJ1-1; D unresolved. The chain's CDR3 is CASSLVPSGNTEAFF. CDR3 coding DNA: TGTGCCAGCAGTTTAGTCCCGTCGGGGAACACTGAAGCTTTCTTT.